This T cell receptor beta chain came from a study of blood T cell repertoires in COVID-19. Study details: The origin of the acute and convalescent COVID-19 samples was the United States, Italy and Spain. Sources were T cells, B-cell-depleted T cells, or PBMCs; the material itself was cDNA or gDNA.

Per the study methods: The assay estimated nucleated cells by amplifying reference gene primers. Assay: immunoSEQ multiplex PCR; the TCRdb copy retains only in-frame clones and omits some. V and J calls and clone size are given by that table; D and trimming were obtained from the DNA. In the table there are some 170,000 clones, approximately 85% of which are singletons. Only one count was recorded for this clone. V shed 11 bases and J shed 8 bases, with 13 bases lying between them. Germline assignment: CDR1 LNHDA and CDR2 SQIVND (reference sequence). There are 11 residues in the CDR3. The chain is built from TRBV19 and TRBJ1-3; D gene uncertain. Sequences were obtained from peripheral blood. This clonotype was obtained from an older woman with acute or convalescent COVID-19. CDR3 sequence (DNA): TGTGCCTCCCGGCTCACAGACACCATATATTTT. Amino acid sequence: CASRLTDTIYF.